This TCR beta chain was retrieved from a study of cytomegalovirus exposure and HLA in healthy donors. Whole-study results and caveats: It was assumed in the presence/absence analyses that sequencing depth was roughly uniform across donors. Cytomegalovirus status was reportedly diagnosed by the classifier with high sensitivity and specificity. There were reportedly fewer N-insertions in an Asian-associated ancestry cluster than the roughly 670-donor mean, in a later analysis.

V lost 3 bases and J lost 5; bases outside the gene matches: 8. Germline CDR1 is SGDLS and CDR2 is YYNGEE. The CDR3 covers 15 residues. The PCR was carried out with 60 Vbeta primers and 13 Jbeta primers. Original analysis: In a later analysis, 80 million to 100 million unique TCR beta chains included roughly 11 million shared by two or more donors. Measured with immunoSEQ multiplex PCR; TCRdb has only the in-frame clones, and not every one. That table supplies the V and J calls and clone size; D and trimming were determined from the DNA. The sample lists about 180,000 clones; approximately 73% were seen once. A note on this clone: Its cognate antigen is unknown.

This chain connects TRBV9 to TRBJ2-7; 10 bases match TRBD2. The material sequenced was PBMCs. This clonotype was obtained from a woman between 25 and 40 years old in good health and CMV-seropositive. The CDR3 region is CASSALSGGVDEQYF. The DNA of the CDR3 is TGTGCCAGCAGCGCACTAAGCGGGGGGGTCGACGAGCAGTACTTC.